This entry lists 10 T cell receptor beta chains sequenced from one sample in a study of T-cell memory formation after mild COVID-19. TCRdb ran MiXCR on the 5' RACE reads and lists one entry per CDR3 protein. The sample carries over 120,000 distinct CDR3 sequences, 20% to 25% recorded once. The sequencing sample was made of PBMCs or a T cell subset sorted from them (not recorded which). All receptors come from an adult woman who had mild COVID-19 (a few samples of this study predate the infection). Cell type and time point are not known.

CDR3 in amino acids: CASSFSQGVYNEQFF. CDR3 sequence (DNA): TGTGCCAGCAGTTTTTCCCAGGGGGTCTACAATGAGCAGTTCTTC. The rearrangement links TRBV12-3 or TRBV12-4 to TRBJ2-1; 7 nucleotides match TRBD1. The V and J ends lost 3 bases and 3 bases, in that order; junction bases with no gene match: 5. This CDR3 is 15 amino acids long.

This clonotype appeared a few times. This chain joins TRBV4-3 and TRBJ2-2; D uncertain. Trimming removed 0 bases at V and 5 bases at J, with 4 bases between. Germline loops: CDR1 LGHNA, CDR2 YSLEER. The CDR3 is made up of 13 amino acids. The DNA for the CDR3 is TGCGCCAGCAGCCAAGATAGGACCGGGGAGCTGTTTTTT. Protein sequence: CASSQDRTGELFF.

The CDR3 DNA reads as TGTGCCAGCAGCTTAGCCCCTGGTCTCAATGAGCAGTTCTTC. Its translation: CASSLAPGLNEQFF. V is TRBV7-9 and J is TRBJ2-1; D remains unclear. The CDR3 spans 14 residues. The V end lost 0 bases, the J end lost 6 bases, and 9 bases lay between the germline ends. Germline assignment: CDR1 SEHNR and CDR2 FQNEAQ (reference sequence).

This clonotype was observed a few times. The chain employs TRBV5-1 and TRBJ2-7, with 8 nucleotides matching TRBD1. V trimming: 0 bases; J trimming: 4 bases; junction bases outside the gene matches: 6. Germline lookup yields CDR1 SGHRS and CDR2 YFSETQ. The CDR3 is 15 amino acids. The CDR3 DNA follows: TGCGCCAGCAGCTTGGATCATACAGGGGGATACGAGCAGTACTTC. This sequence encodes CASSLDHTGGYEQYF. Looking up the rest from reference TRBV5-1 and TRBJ2-7 gives the full variable domain: KAGVTQTPRYLIKTRGQQVTLSCSPISGHRSVSWYQQTPGQGLQFLFEYFSETQRNKGNFPGRFSGRQFSNSRSEMNVSTLELGDSALYLCASSLDHTGGYEQYFGPGTRLTVT.

The rearrangement joins TRBV19 to TRBJ2-3, with a weak D call TRBD1 (6 bases). From germline, CDR1 is LNHDA and CDR2 SQIVND (reference sequence). With 4 bases removed from V and 0 bases from J, the gap between germline ends came to 11 bases. The CDR3 covers 15 residues. The chain's CDR3 is CASSNGQSSTDTQYF. CDR3 in DNA: TGTGCCAGTAGTAACGGACAGTCCAGCACAGATACGCAGTATTTT.

V gene TRBV15 combines with J gene TRBJ2-5; maybe TRBD2 (5 bases). CDR3 length: 15 amino acids. Germline loops: CDR1 LNHNV, CDR2 YYDKDF (reference sequence). The V end was cut by 0 bases, the J end by 8 bases, with 16 bases between. CDR3 sequence: CATSRDLGDRETQYF. The CDR3 nucleotides read TGTGCCACCAGCAGAGATCTGGGCGACCGGGAAACCCAGTACTTC. The full variable domain, its missing parts supplied by reference TRBV15 and TRBJ2-5, is DAMVIQNPRYQVTQFGKPVTLSCSQTLNHNVMYWYQQKSSQAPKLLFHYYDKDFNNEADTPDNFQSRRPNTSFCFLDIRSPGLGDTAMYLCATSRDLGDRETQYFGPGTRLLVL.

This clonotype was picked up many times. The chain links TRBV5-1 to TRBJ2-3; 9 bases match TRBD1. CDR3 length: 18 amino acids. After removal of 4 bases from V and 4 bases from J, the junction contained 16 bases not matched to a gene. The germline V gene has CDR1 SGHRS and CDR2 YFSETQ. This chain's CDR3 is CASSAGQGSFGGPDTQYF. CDR3 sequence (DNA): TGCGCCAGCAGCGCGGGACAGGGTTCTTTTGGTGGCCCAGATACGCAGTATTTT.

The sample holds a few counts of this clonotype. This rearrangement joins TRBV2 to TRBJ1-6; 9 nucleotides align to TRBD1. Trimming took 3 bases from V and 7 from J; bases not matched to a gene: 10. The CDR3 has 17 amino acids. CDR1 and CDR2 from the germline V gene are SNHLY and FYNNEI. In DNA, the CDR3 is TGTGCCAGCAGTGACTATGATTTCGGGACAGGGAATTCACCCCTCCACTTT. Translation gives CASSDYDFGTGNSPLHF.

This clonotype appeared a few times. CDR3 amino acids: CASSPFGAFEAFF. CDR3 DNA sequence: TGCGCCAGCAGCCCCTTCGGGGCGTTTGAAGCTTTCTTT. The rearrangement uses TRBV4-1 and TRBJ1-1, with D maybe TRBD1 (5 bases). The germline V gene has CDR1 MGHRA and CDR2 YSYEKL. The CDR3 loop spans 13 amino acids. V was shortened by 4 bases and J by 7 bases, with 13 bases between the two germline ends.

This clonotype has only one observation. This chain connects TRBV4-1 to TRBJ1-3; D call uncertain. Trimming took 5 bases from V and 0 from J, leaving 20 bases between them. The V gene's germline CDR1 is MGHRA and CDR2 YSYEKL. This CDR3 is built from 18 residues. The CDR3 reads CASSALVARGNSGNTIYF. The CDR3 nucleotides read TGCGCCAGCAGCGCTCTAGTTGCGAGAGGGAACTCTGGAAACACCATATATTTT.